This T cell receptor (beta chain) was recovered during a study of T-cell memory formation after mild COVID-19. About the research overall: Largely, TCR clusters stayed within a single donor.

cDNA libraries for TCR alpha and TCR beta, carrying sample barcodes and UMIs, came from 5'RACE with constant-segment primers. TCRdb re-called the 5' RACE reads through MiXCR, storing one row per CDR3 protein. The sample consists of about 270,000 distinct CDR3 sequences, approximately 18% of them appearing once. Overall study results and limits: The authors did not confirm SARS-CoV-2 specificity of second-wave clones peaking day 37.

Germline V gene lookup returns CDR1 SSHAT and CDR2 FNYEAQ (reference sequence). The CDR3 extends over 15 amino acids. Germline trimming cut 5 bases from V and 6 bases from J; bases unmatched to any gene: 4. This clonotype was detected ten times or more. Its antigen is unknown. The V and J genes are TRBV7-7 and TRBJ2-1, with 13 bases that match TRBD2. The source material was PBMCs or a T cell subset sorted from them (not recorded which). The TCR comes from a man aged 18 to 30 who had mild COVID-19 (a few samples of this study predate the infection). Cell type and time point are not known. In DNA, the CDR3 is TGTGCCAGCAGCCCCCGGACTAGCGGGGGCAATGAGCAGTTCTTC. Translating gives CASSPRTSGGNEQFF.